The rows below give T cell receptor beta chains drawn from one sample of a study of cytomegalovirus exposure and HLA in healthy donors. Using immunoSEQ multiplex PCR, the repertoire was profiled, and TCRdb retains in-frame clones only, with some absent. Of roughly 78,000 clones detected, about 60% appear once; the ten largest clones hold about 5.7%. Sequencing input: PBMCs. The origin of the receptors is a man aged 30-40 years in good health and CMV-seropositive. CDR3s include the opening cysteine and the closing phenylalanine or tryptophan. A D gene is named only where the DNA matches it firmly. Size is omitted from some rows. Given values are once, few, many or a class for expanded clones.

J gene: TRBJ2-1; D gene: TRBD2; V gene: TRBV6-6; clone size: NA; CDR3 DNA: TGTGCCAGCGGGGGGGGTCCCTACAATGAGCAGTTCTTC; CDR3 protein: CASGGGPYNEQFF
J gene: TRBJ2-5; D gene: TRBD1; V gene: TRBV19; clone size: NA; CDR3 DNA: TGTGCCAGTAGCAGACAGGGTTGGGAGACCCAGTACTTC; CDR3 protein: CASSRQGWETQYF
J gene: TRBJ1-1; D gene: NA; V gene: TRBV19; clone size: NA; CDR3 DNA: TGTGCCAGCCAGGGTGACAGGACTGAAGCTTTCTTT; CDR3 protein: CASQGDRTEAFF
J gene: TRBJ2-5; D gene: TRBD1; V gene: TRBV28; clone size: NA; CDR3 DNA: TGTGCCAGCCAGAACGGACAGGGGAGGGTTCAAGAGACCCAGTACTTC; CDR3 protein: CASQNGQGRVQETQYF
J gene: TRBJ2-5; D gene: TRBD1; V gene: TRBV7-9; clone size: NA; CDR3 DNA: TGTGCCAGCAGCTCACAGGGGGGCGCGATCAGTCTGCTGGAGACCCAGTACTTC; CDR3 protein: CASSSQGGAISLLETQYF
J gene: TRBJ1-2; D gene: NA; V gene: TRBV6-1; clone size: NA; CDR3 DNA: TGTGCCAGCAGTGAAGGTCCAGGGAACTATGGCTACACCTTC; CDR3 protein: CASSEGPGNYGYTF
J gene: TRBJ2-7; D gene: TRBD2; V gene: TRBV5-1; clone size: few; CDR3 DNA: TGCGCCAGCAGCTTGCTTGGCGGGGGAGGCTACGAGCAGTACTTC; CDR3 protein: CASSLLGGGGYEQYF
J gene: TRBJ1-2; D gene: TRBD1; V gene: TRBV6-1; clone size: NA; CDR3 DNA: TGTGCCAGCAGTACAGGGGGGGGTGGCTACACCTTC; CDR3 protein: CASSTGGGGYTF
J gene: TRBJ2-7; D gene: NA; V gene: TRBV7-9; clone size: NA; CDR3 DNA: TGTGCCAGCAGCTTAGGGGGCTCCGGAAACTACGAGCAGTACTTC; CDR3 protein: CASSLGGSGNYEQYF
J gene: TRBJ1-6; D gene: NA; V gene: TRBV18; clone size: NA; CDR3 DNA: TGTGCCAGCTCACCAAGTATTCTGGACAGCAATTCACCCCTCCACTTT; CDR3 protein: CASSPSILDSNSPLHF
J gene: TRBJ1-1; D gene: NA; V gene: TRBV12-5; clone size: NA; CDR3 DNA: TGTGCTAGTGGCCGGGGAACTGAAGCTTTCTTT; CDR3 protein: CASGRGTEAFF
J gene: TRBJ2-5; D gene: TRBD1; V gene: TRBV5-6; clone size: once; CDR3 DNA: TGTGCCAGCAGCTTTGGAGACAGGGGAGAGACCCAGTACTTC; CDR3 protein: CASSFGDRGETQYF
J gene: TRBJ1-5; D gene: NA; V gene: TRBV6-1; clone size: NA; CDR3 DNA: TGTGCCAGCAGTGGATACAGGGGCAATCAGCCCCAGCATTTT; CDR3 protein: CASSGYRGNQPQHF
J gene: TRBJ1-6; D gene: TRBD1; V gene: TRBV18; clone size: NA; CDR3 DNA: TGTGCCAGCTCACCCGGACAGGGGAACTCACCCCTCCACTTT; CDR3 protein: CASSPGQGNSPLHF
J gene: TRBJ2-5; D gene: TRBD2; V gene: TRBV11-2; clone size: NA; CDR3 DNA: TGTGCCAGCAGCTTCCCCGGCCCTAGCGGAGAGACCCAGTACTTC; CDR3 protein: CASSFPGPSGETQYF
J gene: TRBJ2-1; D gene: TRBD2; V gene: TRBV6-5; clone size: NA; CDR3 DNA: TGTGCCAGCAGTTACACTAGCGGGGGCAATGAGCAGTTCTTC; CDR3 protein: CASSYTSGGNEQFF
J gene: TRBJ1-4; D gene: TRBD1; V gene: TRBV28; clone size: NA; CDR3 DNA: TGTGCCAGCAGTCACTGGACAGGCCTCGGTGAAAAACTGTTTTTT; CDR3 protein: CASSHWTGLGEKLFF
J gene: TRBJ2-2; D gene: NA; V gene: TRBV6-6; clone size: few; CDR3 DNA: TGTGCCAGCAGTTTCGGGAACACCGGGGAGCTGTTTTTT; CDR3 protein: CASSFGNTGELFF
J gene: TRBJ2-5; D gene: TRBD1; V gene: TRBV4-1; clone size: NA; CDR3 DNA: TGCGCCAGCAGCGAGGGACAGGTGGATCGAGAGACCCAGTACTTC; CDR3 protein: CASSEGQVDRETQYF
J gene: TRBJ2-7; D gene: NA; V gene: TRBV27; clone size: NA; CDR3 DNA: TGTGCCAGCAGTTCCGGTTTGCGAATGGTCTACGAGCAGTACTTC; CDR3 protein: CASSSGLRMVYEQYF
J gene: TRBJ1-6; D gene: NA; V gene: TRBV9; clone size: NA; CDR3 DNA: TGTGCCAGCAGGAAGACAGGAGATAATTCACCCCTCCACTTT; CDR3 protein: CASRKTGDNSPLHF
J gene: TRBJ2-1; D gene: NA; V gene: TRBV2; clone size: few; CDR3 DNA: TGTGCCAGCAATTGGGAGACAGGCGTAGGTGAGCAGTTCTTC; CDR3 protein: CASNWETGVGEQFF
J gene: TRBJ1-1; D gene: NA; V gene: TRBV4-2; clone size: NA; CDR3 DNA: TGTGCCAGCAGCCAAGATAGGAGTTATGGTCTCTTT; CDR3 protein: CASSQDRSYGLF
J gene: TRBJ2-7; D gene: TRBD2; V gene: TRBV2; clone size: NA; CDR3 DNA: TGTGCCAGCAGTGGACTAGCGGGGGGCTACGAGCAGTACTTC; CDR3 protein: CASSGLAGGYEQYF
J gene: TRBJ2-2; D gene: NA; V gene: TRBV10-3; clone size: NA; CDR3 DNA: TGTGCCACTACGGAGGGGGCCGCGAACACCGGGGAGCTGTTTTTT; CDR3 protein: CATTEGAANTGELFF